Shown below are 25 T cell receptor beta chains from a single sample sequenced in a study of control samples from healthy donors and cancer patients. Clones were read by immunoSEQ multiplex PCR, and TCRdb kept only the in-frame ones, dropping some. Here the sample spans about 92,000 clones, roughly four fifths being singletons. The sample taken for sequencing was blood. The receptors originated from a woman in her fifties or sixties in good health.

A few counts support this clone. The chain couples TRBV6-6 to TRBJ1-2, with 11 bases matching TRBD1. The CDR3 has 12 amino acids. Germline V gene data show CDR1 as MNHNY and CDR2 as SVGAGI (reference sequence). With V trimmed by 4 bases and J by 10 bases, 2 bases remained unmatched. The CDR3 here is CASSSGQGAYTF. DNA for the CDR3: TGTGCCAGCAGTTCAGGACAGGGGGCCTACACCTTC.

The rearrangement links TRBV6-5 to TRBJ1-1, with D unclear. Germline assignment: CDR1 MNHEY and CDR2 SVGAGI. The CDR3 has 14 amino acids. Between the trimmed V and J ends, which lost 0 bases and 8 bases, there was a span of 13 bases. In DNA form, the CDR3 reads TGTGCCAGCAGTTACTCCGCGGGGAATTGGGAAGCTTTCTTT. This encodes CASSYSAGNWEAFF.

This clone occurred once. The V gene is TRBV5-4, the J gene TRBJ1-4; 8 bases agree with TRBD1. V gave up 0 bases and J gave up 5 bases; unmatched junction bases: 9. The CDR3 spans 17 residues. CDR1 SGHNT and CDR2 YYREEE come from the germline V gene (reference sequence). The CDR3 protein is CASSLAPTGGGNEKLFF. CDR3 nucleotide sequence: TGTGCCAGCAGCTTGGCCCCCACAGGGGGGGGGAATGAAAAACTGTTTTTT.

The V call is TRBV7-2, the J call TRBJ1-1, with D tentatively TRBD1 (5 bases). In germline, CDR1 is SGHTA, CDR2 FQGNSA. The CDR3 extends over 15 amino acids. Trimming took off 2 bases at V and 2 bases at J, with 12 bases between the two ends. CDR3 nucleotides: TGTGCCAGCAGCTTAATGGGCCAGGGCAACACTGAAGCTTTCTTT. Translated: CASSLMGQGNTEAFF.

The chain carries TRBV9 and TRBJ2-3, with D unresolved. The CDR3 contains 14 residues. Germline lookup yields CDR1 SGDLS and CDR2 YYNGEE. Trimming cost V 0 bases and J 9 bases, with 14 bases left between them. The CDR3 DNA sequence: TGTGCCAGCAGCGTAGCTACTGAGAGCTTCACGCAGTATTTT. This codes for CASSVATESFTQYF.

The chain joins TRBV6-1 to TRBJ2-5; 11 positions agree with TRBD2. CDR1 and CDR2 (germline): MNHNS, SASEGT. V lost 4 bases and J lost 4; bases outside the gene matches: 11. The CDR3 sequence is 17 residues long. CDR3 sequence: CASSGETSGTRLETQYF. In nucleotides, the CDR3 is TGTGCCAGCAGTGGGGAGACTAGCGGGACGCGCCTAGAGACCCAGTACTTC.

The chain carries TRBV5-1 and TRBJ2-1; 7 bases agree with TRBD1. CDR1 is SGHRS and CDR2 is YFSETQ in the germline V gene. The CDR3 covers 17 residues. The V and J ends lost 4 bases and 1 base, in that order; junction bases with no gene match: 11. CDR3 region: CASSAGTAASSYNEQFF. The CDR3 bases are TGCGCCAGCAGCGCTGGGACAGCGGCAAGTTCCTACAATGAGCAGTTCTTC.

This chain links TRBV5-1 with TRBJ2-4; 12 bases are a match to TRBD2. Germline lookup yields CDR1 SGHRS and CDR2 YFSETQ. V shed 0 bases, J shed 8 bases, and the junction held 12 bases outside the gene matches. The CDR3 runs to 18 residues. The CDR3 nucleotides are TGCGCCAGCAGCTTGGTCCCCAGAACTAGCGGGGGGACGTACATTCAGTACTTC. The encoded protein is CASSLVPRTSGGTYIQYF.

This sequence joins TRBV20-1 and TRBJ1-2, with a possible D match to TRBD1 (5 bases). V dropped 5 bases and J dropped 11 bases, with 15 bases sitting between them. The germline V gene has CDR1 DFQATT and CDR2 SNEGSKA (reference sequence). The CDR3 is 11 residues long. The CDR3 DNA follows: TGCAGTGCTCCAGGGACGCCTCATTACACCTTC. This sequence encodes CSAPGTPHYTF.

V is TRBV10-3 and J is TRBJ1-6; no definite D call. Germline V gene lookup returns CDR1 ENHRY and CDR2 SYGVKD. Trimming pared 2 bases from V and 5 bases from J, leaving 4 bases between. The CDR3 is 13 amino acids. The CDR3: CAISEANNSPLHF. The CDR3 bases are TGTGCCATCAGTGAGGCGAATAATTCACCCCTCCACTTT.

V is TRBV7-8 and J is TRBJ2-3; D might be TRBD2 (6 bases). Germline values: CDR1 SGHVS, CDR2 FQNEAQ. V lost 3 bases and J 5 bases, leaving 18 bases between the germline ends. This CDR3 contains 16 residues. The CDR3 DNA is TGTGCCAGCAGCTTTAGCGGTACCGTTCGTGGAGATACGCAGTATTTT. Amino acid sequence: CASSFSGTVRGDTQYF.

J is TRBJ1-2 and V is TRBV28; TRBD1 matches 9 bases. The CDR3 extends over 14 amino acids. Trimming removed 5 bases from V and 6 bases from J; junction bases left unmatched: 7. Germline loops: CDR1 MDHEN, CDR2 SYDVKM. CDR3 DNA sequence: TGTGCCAGCAGTGAGACAGGGGGAAGTAATGGCTACACCTTC. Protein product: CASSETGGSNGYTF.

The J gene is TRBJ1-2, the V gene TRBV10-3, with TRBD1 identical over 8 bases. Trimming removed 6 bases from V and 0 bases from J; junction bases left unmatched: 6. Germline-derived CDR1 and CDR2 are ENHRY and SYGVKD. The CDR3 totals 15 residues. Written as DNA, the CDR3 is TGTGCCATCAGGGCCCCGGGACAGGCTAACTATGGCTACACCTTC. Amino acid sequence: CAIRAPGQANYGYTF.

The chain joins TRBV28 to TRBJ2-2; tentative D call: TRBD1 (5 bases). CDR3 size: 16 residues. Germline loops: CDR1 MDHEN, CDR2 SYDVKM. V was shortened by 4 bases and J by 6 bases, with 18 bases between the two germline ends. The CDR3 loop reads CASSSPRQYLSGELFF. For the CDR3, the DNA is TGTGCCAGCAGTTCCCCCCGACAGTACCTCTCCGGGGAGCTGTTTTTT.

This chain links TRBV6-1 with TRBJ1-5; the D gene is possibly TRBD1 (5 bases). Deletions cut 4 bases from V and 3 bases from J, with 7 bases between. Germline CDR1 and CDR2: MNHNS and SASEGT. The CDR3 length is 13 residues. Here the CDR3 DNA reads TGTGCCAGCAGTGGGACAACCAATCAGCCCCAGCATTTT. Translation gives CASSGTTNQPQHF.

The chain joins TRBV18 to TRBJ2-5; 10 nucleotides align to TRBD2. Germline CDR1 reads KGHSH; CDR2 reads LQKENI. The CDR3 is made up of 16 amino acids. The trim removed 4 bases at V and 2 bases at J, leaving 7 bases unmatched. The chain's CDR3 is CASSHTGTSDQETQYF. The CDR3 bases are TGTGCCAGCTCACATACCGGGACTAGCGATCAAGAGACCCAGTACTTC.

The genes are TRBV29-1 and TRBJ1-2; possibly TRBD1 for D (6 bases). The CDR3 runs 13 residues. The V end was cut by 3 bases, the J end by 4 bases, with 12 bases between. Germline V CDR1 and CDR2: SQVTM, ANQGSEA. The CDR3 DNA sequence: TGCAGCGTTGAGACAGGAGGACTCTATGGCTACACCTTC. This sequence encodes CSVETGGLYGYTF. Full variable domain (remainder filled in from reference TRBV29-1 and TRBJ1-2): SAVISQKPSRDICQRGTSLTIQCQVDSQVTMMFWYRQQPGQSLTLIATANQGSEATYESGFVIDKFPISRPNLTFSTLTVSNMSPEDSSIYLCSVETGGLYGYTFGSGTRLTVV.

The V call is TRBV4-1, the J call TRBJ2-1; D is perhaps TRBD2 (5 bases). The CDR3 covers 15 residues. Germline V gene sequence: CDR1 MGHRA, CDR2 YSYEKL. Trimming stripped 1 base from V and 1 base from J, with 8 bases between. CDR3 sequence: CASSQVSGSYNEQFF. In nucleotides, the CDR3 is TGCGCCAGCAGCCAAGTGAGCGGTTCCTACAATGAGCAGTTCTTC.

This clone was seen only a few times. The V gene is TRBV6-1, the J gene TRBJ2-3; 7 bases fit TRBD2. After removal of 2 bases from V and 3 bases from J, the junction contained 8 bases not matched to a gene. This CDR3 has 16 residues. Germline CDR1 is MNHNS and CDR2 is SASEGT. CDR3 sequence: CASSEWLGRGTDTQYF. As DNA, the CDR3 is TGTGCCAGCAGTGAATGGCTAGGGCGGGGGACAGATACGCAGTATTTT.

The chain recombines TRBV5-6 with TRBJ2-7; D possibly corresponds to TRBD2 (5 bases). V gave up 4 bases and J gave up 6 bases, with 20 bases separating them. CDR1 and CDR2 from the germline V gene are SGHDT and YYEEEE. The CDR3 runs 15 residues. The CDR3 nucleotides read TGTGCCAGCAGCCCGGAGGCCGTAGCAGTGGGCGAGCAGTACTTC. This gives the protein CASSPEAVAVGEQYF.

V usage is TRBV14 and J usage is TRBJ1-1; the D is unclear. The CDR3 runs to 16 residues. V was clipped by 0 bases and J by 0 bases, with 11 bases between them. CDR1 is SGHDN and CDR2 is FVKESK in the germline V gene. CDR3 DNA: TGTGCCAGCAGCCAAGATTCGGGCACGCTGAACACTGAAGCTTTCTTT. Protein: CASSQDSGTLNTEAFF.

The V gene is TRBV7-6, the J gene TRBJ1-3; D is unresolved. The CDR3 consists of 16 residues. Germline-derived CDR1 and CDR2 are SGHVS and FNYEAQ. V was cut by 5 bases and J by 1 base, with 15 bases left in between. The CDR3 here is CASSPQTPMSGNTIYF. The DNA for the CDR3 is TGTGCCAGCAGCCCACAGACACCCATGTCTGGAAACACCATATATTTT.

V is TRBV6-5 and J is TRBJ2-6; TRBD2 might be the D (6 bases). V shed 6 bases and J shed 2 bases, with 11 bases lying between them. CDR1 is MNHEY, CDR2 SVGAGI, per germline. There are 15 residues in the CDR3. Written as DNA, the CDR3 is TGTGCCAGCAGCGTGTCGGGGGCTGGGGCCAACGTCCTGACTTTC. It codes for CASSVSGAGANVLTF.

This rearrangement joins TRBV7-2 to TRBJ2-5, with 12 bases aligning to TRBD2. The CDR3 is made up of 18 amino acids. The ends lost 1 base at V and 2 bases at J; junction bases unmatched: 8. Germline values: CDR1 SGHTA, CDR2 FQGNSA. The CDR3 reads CASSLVSSGGAEQETQYF. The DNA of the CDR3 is TGTGCCAGCAGCTTAGTGTCTAGCGGGGGGGCGGAACAAGAGACCCAGTACTTC.

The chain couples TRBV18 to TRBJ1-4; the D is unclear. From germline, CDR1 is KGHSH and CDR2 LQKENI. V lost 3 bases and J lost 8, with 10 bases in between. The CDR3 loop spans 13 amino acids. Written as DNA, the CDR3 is TGTGCCAGCTCACCTTTGGCGACGGAAAAACTGTTTTTT. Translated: CASSPLATEKLFF.